This paragraph reports one TCR beta chain. This clonotype was seen many times. Its antigen remains undetermined. Per-base qualities were not stored, and no clone one base away is much larger. Preparation of the library involved PCR. For sequencing, an Illumina HiSeq 2500 was employed. TCR library preparation used molecular barcoding, with unique molecular identifiers applied to normalize quantification of the TCRbeta repertoire. The raw public reads went through TCRdb reprocessing: fastp at Q25, MiXCR clone calling, in-frame beta chains kept. Each CDR3 protein gets just one entry, which takes the most common genes and DNA from the rows behind it. This sample lists some 490,000 distinct CDR3 sequences; approximately 13% were detected once. The ten most abundant clones make up less than 6.5% of the sample. The germline V gene yields LGHNA for CDR1 and YNFKEQ for CDR2. V trim: 0 bases; J trim: 7 bases; unmatched bases: 7. The CDR3, cysteine through phenylalanine, is 15 amino acids long. Only the CDR3 DNA is retained, 45 bases long and in frame from the first base.

The data derive from a study of T-cell reconstitution after alpha-beta-depleted transplantation in children (dated by TCRdb to 2016 to 2018). For the wider study: The study quantitatively tracked T-cell immune reconstitution after TCRalphabeta/CD19-depleted allogeneic hematopoietic cell transplantation in children using TCR repertoire profiling.

The material sequenced was PBMCs from the stem cell graft donor, taken from the stem cell graft. This TCR came from a human donor who donated a stem cell graft to a child with combined immunodeficiency. Recombination connected TRBV4-2 to TRBJ2-5, and TRBD2 matches 8 of the central bases. The CDR3 protein sequence reads: CASSQDLVAGLTQYF. The DNA is TGTGCCAGCAGCCAAGATTTAGTAGCGGGGCTGACCCAGTACTTC.